The sequence of this TCR beta chain was determined in a study of tumor-infiltrating lymphocytes in primary liver carcinoma. About the research overall: Recorded tumor stage was T1-T3 N0M0, with diameters of roughly 4 to 10 cm.

With a constant-region primer, TCR beta cDNA was made from approximately 450 ng of total RNA. A slightly modified ARM-PCR protocol with three nested multiplex PCR rounds produced these TCR beta libraries. PCR rounds one and two used TRBV1-TRBV30 forward primers with a C-beta reverse primer for 10 cycles each. MiXCR, applied by TCRdb to the multiplex PCR reads, yields one record per CDR3 protein. This table holds more than 150,000 distinct CDR3 sequences, 50% to 75% found once. Per germline, CDR1 MDHEN and CDR2 SYDVKM. The CDR3 contains 12 residues. Trimming shortened V by 3 bases and J by 6 bases, and 9 bases separated the two germline ends. Unsorted whole blood supplied the RNA, and germline DNA was extracted too.

The chain recombines TRBV28 with TRBJ2-7; TRBD2 might be the D (5 bases). The sequence was obtained from a man aged 40-49 years with primary liver carcinoma and hepatitis B virus infection. The material sequenced was peripheral blood. CDR3 residues: CASSFFEGEQYF. CDR3 nucleotide sequence: TGTGCCAGCAGTTTCTTCGAGGGCGAGCAGTACTTC.